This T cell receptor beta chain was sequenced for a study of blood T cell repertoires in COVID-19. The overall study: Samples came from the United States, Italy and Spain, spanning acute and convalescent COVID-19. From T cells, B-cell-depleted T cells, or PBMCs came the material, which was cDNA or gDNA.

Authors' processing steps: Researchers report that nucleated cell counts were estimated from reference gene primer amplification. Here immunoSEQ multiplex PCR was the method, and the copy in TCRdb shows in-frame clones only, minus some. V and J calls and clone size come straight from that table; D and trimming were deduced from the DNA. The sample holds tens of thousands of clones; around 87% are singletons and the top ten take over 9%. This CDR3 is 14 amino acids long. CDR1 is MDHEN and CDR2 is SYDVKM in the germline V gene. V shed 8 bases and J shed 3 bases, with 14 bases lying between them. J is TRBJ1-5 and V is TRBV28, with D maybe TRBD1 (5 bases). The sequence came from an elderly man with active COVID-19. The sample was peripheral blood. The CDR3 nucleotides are TGTGCCAGCGATGGCGGGGGTATCAATCAGCCCCAGCATTTT. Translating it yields CASDGGGINQPQHF. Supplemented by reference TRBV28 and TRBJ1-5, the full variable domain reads DVKVTQSSRYLVKRTGEKVFLECVQDMDHENMFWYRQDPGLGLRLIYFSYDVKMKEKGDIPEGYSVSREKKERFSLILESASTNQTSMYLCASDGGGINQPQHFGDGTRLSIL.